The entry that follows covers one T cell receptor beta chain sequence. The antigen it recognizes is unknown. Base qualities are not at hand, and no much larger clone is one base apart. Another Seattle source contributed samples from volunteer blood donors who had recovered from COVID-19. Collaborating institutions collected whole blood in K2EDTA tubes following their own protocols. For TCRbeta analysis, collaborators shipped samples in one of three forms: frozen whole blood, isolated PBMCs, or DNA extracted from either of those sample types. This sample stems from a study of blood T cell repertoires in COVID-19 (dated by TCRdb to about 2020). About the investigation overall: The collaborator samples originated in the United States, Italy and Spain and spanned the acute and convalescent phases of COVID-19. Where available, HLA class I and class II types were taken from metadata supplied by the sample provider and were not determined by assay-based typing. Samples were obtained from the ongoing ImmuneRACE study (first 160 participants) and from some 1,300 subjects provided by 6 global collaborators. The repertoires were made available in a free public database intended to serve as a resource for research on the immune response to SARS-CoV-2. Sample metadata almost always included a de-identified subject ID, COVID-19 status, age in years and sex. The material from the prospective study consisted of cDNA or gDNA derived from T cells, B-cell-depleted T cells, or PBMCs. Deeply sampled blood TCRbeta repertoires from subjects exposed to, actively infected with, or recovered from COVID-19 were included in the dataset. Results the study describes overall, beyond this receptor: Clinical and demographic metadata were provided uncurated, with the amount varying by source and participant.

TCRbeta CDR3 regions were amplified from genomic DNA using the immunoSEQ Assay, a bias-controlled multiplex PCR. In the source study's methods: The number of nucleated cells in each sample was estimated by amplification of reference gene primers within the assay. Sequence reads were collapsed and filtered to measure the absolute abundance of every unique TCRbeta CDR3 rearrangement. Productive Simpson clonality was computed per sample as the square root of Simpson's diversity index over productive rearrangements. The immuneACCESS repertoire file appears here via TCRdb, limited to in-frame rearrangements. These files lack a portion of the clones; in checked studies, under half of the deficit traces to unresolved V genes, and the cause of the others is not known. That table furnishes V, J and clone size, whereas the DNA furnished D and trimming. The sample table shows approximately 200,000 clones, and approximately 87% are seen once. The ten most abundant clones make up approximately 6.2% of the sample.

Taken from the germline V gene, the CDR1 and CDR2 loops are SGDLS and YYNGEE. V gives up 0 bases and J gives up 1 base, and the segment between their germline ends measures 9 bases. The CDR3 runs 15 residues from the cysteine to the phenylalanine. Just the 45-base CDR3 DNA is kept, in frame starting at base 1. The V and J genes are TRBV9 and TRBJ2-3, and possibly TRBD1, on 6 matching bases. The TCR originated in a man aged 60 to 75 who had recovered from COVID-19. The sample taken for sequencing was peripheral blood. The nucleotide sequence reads TGTGCCAGCAGCGTAGGGACAGAACGCACAGATACGCAGTATTTT. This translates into CASSVGTERTDTQYF.